The clone carrying this TCR beta chain was counted a few times. Trimming removed 2 bases at V and 10 bases at J, with 9 bases between. The CDR3 runs 12 residues. The germline V gene has CDR1 MNHEY and CDR2 SVGEGT. A second about 7 to 12 cycle PCR used barcoded and J-beta primers. Tagging of each cDNA molecule was performed by a template-switch adaptor with 12 random nucleotides. MiXCR was run by TCRdb on the 5' RACE reads, yielding one entry per CDR3 protein. Of 630,000 or so distinct CDR3 sequences listed, 32% are singletons. The source of the sample is a study of blood T cells in healthy people across ages.

The sequencing input was blood. The receptor was derived from a woman aged 80 or over in good health. The V and J genes are TRBV6-2 or TRBV6-3 and TRBJ1-5; D is unresolved. CDR3 bases: TGTGCCAGCAGTTACCCGGTGGGACCCCAGCATTTT. Encoded protein: CASSYPVGPQHF.